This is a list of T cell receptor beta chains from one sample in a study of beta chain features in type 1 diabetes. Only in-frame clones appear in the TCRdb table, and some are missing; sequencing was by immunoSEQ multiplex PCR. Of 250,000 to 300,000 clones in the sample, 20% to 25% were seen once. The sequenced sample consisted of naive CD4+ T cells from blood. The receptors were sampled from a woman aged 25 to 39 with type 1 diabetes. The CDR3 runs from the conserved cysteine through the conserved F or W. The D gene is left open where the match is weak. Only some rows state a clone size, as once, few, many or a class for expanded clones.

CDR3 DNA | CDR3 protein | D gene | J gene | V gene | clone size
TGCGCCAGCAGCCTTTCATCGCTAGCGGGTTCCTACAATGAGCAGTTCTTC | CASSLSSLAGSYNEQFF | TRBD2 | TRBJ2-1 | TRBV5-1 | NA
TGTGCCAGCAGCCCGGGGGGGGACTCTGGAAACACCATATATTTT | CASSPGGDSGNTIYF | NA | TRBJ1-3 | TRBV4-2 | NA
TGTGCCAGCAGCTTAAGGGGCAGTAAAAACATTCAGTACTTC | CASSLRGSKNIQYF | NA | TRBJ2-4 | TRBV7-8 | NA
TGTGCCAGCAGTTCCGGGACTAGCACCGGGGAGCTGTTTTTT | CASSSGTSTGELFF | TRBD2 | TRBJ2-2 | TRBV2 | NA
TGTGCCAGCAGCGACGGGGTAAACTATGGCTACACCTTC | CASSDGVNYGYTF | NA | TRBJ1-2 | TRBV7-3 | few
TGTGCCTGGAGTGGCGGCAATCAGCCCCAGCATTTT | CAWSGGNQPQHF | NA | TRBJ1-5 | TRBV30 | NA
TGTGCCTGGAGTGTAGACAGAGAGACCCAGTACTTC | CAWSVDRETQYF | NA | TRBJ2-5 | TRBV30 | few
TGTGCCAGCACCGACAGGGAGTTTGGAGATACGCAGTATTTT | CASTDREFGDTQYF | TRBD1 | TRBJ2-3 | TRBV11-3 | few
TGTGCCAGCAGCCCTAGTAGGGGGGGGACACGCTCCTACGAGCAGTACTTC | CASSPSRGGTRSYEQYF | NA | TRBJ2-7 | TRBV9 | NA
TGTGCCAGCAGTGAAGATAGAAATCGGTTCAGGTCTGGCGAGCAGTACTTC | CASSEDRNRFRSGEQYF | NA | TRBJ2-7 | TRBV6-1 | few
TGTGCCAGCAGCCCTGACAGGGGAGGTCAGCCCCAGCATTTT | CASSPDRGGQPQHF | TRBD1 | TRBJ1-5 | TRBV5-6 | few
TGTGCCAGCTCACCGGGGACAGCTTCCTACGAGCAGTACTTC | CASSPGTASYEQYF | TRBD1 | TRBJ2-7 | TRBV18 | few
TGTGCCAGCAGCTTGACTAAGGGAGTGGAGACCCAGTACTTC | CASSLTKGVETQYF | NA | TRBJ2-5 | TRBV5-6 | NA
TGTGCCACCAGCAGAGATCGGGGGGCTGAGGGCTACACCTTC | CATSRDRGAEGYTF | NA | TRBJ1-2 | TRBV15 | NA
TGTGCCAGCAGCGTAGAACAGGGTAGCTCCTACGAGCAGTACTTC | CASSVEQGSSYEQYF | NA | TRBJ2-7 | TRBV9 | NA
TGTGCCAGCTCACCACCGATGAGAAGCTACGAGCAGTACTTC | CASSPPMRSYEQYF | NA | TRBJ2-7 | TRBV18 | NA
TGCGCCAGCAGCTTGACCATTACCTGGGACAGGGGGAGCTACGAGCAGTACTTC | CASSLTITWDRGSYEQYF | TRBD1 | TRBJ2-7 | TRBV5-1 | few
TGTGCCAGCAGTTTAAGTGAACTAGCGGGAGTTAGTGAGCAGTTCTTC | CASSLSELAGVSEQFF | TRBD2 | TRBJ2-1 | TRBV27 | NA
TGCAGCGTTGTACAGGGCCCCGGAAACACCATATATTTT | CSVVQGPGNTIYF | NA | TRBJ1-3 | TRBV29-1 | NA
TGTGCCATCCGTACAGGGGGCACGAACGAGCAGTACTTC | CAIRTGGTNEQYF | TRBD1 | TRBJ2-7 | TRBV10-3 | few
TGTGCCAGCAGCTCGGGACTGGCCTCGGAGCAGTTCTTC | CASSSGLASEQFF | NA | TRBJ2-1 | TRBV9 | few
TGTGCCTGGAAGTTGGACAGAAACACCGGGGAGCTGTTTTTT | CAWKLDRNTGELFF | NA | TRBJ2-2 | TRBV30 | NA
TGTGCCAGCAACCGACTAGCGGGAGACTACGAGCAGTACTTC | CASNRLAGDYEQYF | TRBD2 | TRBJ2-7 | TRBV6-5 | NA
TGCGCCAGCAGCCCCGACAGGGGGCAAGAGACCCAGTACTTC | CASSPDRGQETQYF | TRBD1 | TRBJ2-5 | TRBV5-1 | few
TGTGCCAGCAGTGCCGACAGGCCAACTTACAATGAGCAGTTCTTC | CASSADRPTYNEQFF | NA | TRBJ2-1 | TRBV2 | NA
TGTGCCAGCAGTTACGCGGAAGGGAACACTGAAGCTTTCTTT | CASSYAEGNTEAFF | NA | TRBJ1-1 | TRBV6-5 | few
TGTGCCAGTGGGGACAGCTCTAACTATGGCTACACCTTC | CASGDSSNYGYTF | TRBD1 | TRBJ1-2 | TRBV7-9 | few
TGTGCCAGCAGCGTATCGGAGGCGAGGCAAGAGACCCAGTACTTC | CASSVSEARQETQYF | NA | TRBJ2-5 | TRBV9 | NA
TGCGCCAGCAGCCAAGCGGGGAGCCAAGAGACCCAGTACTTC | CASSQAGSQETQYF | TRBD2 | TRBJ2-5 | TRBV5-1 | NA
TGCAGCGGGATCCGGGGGAACACTGAAGCTTTCTTT | CSGIRGNTEAFF | NA | TRBJ1-1 | TRBV29-1 | NA